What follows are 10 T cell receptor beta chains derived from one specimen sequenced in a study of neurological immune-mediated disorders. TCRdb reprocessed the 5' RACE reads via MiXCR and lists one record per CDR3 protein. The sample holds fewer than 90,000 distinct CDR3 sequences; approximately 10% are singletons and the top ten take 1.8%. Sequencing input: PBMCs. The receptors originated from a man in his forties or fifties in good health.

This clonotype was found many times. The CDR3 bases are TGCGCCAGCAGTACCTACGGGACGGATACGCAGTATTTT. Amino acid sequence: CASSTYGTDTQYF. V is TRBV5-1 and J is TRBJ2-3, with D possibly called TRBD1 or TRBD2 (5 bases each). The germline CDR1 and CDR2 sequences are SGHRS and YFSETQ. V lost 5 bases and J 6 bases, leaving 13 bases between the germline ends. The CDR3 is 13 amino acids.

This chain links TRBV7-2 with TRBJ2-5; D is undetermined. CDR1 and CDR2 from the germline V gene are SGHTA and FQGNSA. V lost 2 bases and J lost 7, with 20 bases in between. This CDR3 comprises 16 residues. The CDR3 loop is CASSLNVGQALGTQYF. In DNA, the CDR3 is TGTGCCAGCAGCTTAAATGTCGGCCAAGCGCTTGGGACCCAGTACTTC.

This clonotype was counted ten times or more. Here the CDR3 DNA reads TGCAGTGCCCCGACCCCCACGGGCACCGGGGAGCTGTTTTTT. It yields the protein CSAPTPTGTGELFF. The chain combines TRBV20-1 with TRBJ2-2; D is unclear. V lost 6 bases to trimming and J lost 4 bases, with 15 bases between them. The germline gives CDR1 DFQATT, CDR2 SNEGSKA (reference sequence). The CDR3 totals 14 residues.

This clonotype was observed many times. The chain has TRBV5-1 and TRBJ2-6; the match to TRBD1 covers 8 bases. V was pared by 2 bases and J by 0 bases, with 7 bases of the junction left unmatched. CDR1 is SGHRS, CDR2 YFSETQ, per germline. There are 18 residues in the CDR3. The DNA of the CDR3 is TGCGCCAGCAGCTTCGGGGGACAGGACTTCTCTGGGGCCAACGTCCTGACTTTC. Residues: CASSFGGQDFSGANVLTF. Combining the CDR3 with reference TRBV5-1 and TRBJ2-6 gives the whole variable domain KAGVTQTPRYLIKTRGQQVTLSCSPISGHRSVSWYQQTPGQGLQFLFEYFSETQRNKGNFPGRFSGRQFSNSRSEMNVSTLELGDSALYLCASSFGGQDFSGANVLTFGAGSRLTVL.

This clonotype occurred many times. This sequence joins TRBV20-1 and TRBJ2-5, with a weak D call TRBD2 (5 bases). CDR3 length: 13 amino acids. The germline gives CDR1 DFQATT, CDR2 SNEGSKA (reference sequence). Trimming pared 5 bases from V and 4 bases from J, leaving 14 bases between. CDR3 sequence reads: CSASPSGRETQYF. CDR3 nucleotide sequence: TGCAGTGCTTCTCCCTCGGGGAGAGAGACCCAGTACTTC.

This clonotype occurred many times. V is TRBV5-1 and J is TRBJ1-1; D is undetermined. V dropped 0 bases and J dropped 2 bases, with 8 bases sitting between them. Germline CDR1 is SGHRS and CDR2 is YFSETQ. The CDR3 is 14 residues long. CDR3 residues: CASSLVGTNTEAFF. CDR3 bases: TGCGCCAGCAGCTTGGTAGGCACTAACACTGAAGCTTTCTTT.

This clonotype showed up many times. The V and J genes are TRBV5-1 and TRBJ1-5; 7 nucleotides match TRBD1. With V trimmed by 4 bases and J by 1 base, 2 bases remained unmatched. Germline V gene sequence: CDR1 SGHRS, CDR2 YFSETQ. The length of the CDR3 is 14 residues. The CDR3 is CASSLGQSNQPQHF. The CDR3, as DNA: TGCGCCAGCAGCCTGGGACAGAGCAATCAGCCCCAGCATTTT.

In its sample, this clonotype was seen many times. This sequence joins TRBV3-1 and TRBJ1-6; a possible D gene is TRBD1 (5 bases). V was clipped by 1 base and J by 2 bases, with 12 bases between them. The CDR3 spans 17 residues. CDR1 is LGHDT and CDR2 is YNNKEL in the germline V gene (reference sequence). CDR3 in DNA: TGTGCCAGCAGCCAAGGCTCGGGGGGGGCCTATAATTCACCCCTCCACTTT. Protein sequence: CASSQGSGGAYNSPLHF.

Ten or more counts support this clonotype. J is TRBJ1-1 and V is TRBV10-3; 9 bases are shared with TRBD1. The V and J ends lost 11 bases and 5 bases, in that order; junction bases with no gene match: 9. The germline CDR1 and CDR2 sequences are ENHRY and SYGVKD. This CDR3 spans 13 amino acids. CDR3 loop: CAGTQGAGTEAFF. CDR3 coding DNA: TGTGCCGGAACACAGGGGGCAGGAACTGAAGCTTTCTTT.

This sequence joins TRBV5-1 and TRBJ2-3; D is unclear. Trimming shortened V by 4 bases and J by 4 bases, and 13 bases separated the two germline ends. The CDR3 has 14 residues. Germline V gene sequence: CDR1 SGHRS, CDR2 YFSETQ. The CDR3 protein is CASSKGSNADTQYF. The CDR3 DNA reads TGCGCCAGCAGCAAAGGTTCTAACGCAGATACGCAGTATTTT. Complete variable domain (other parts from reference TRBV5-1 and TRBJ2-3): KAGVTQTPRYLIKTRGQQVTLSCSPISGHRSVSWYQQTPGQGLQFLFEYFSETQRNKGNFPGRFSGRQFSNSRSEMNVSTLELGDSALYLCASSKGSNADTQYFGPGTRLTVL.